This T cell receptor (beta chain) is drawn from a study of CD8 T cells in Susac syndrome. Reverse transcription of roughly 0.45 to 1 ug RNA used random hexamers. TCRdb redid the calling of the immunoSEQ multiplex PCR reads with MiXCR, one entry per CDR3 protein. The table lists approximately 210,000 distinct CDR3 sequences, 94% of them singletons. Points from the study as a whole: CD4+ T cell repertoires in Susac syndrome exhibited no evidence of clonal expansion.

The CDR3 is made up of 12 amino acids. Between the trimmed V and J ends, which lost 3 bases and 7 bases, there was a span of 6 bases. The V gene's germline CDR1 is LNHDA and CDR2 SQIVND (reference sequence). In the case of this clonotype: Its antigen is as yet unknown.

Negative isolation was used for CD8+ and CD4+ T cells and FACS enrichment for TEMRA cells. This TCR was recovered from a human donor with Susac syndrome. V gene TRBV19 combines with J gene TRBJ2-2; no definite D call. Sequencing was performed on CD4+ T cells from PBMCs. CDR3: CASSMLDGELFF. The CDR3 DNA reads TGTGCCAGTAGTATGCTCGACGGGGAGCTGTTTTTT.